These 10 T cell receptor beta chains share one sample of origin, sequenced in a study of post-analysis software for immune sequencing data. cDNA libraries of TCR beta carried unique molecular identifiers. TCRdb re-analysed the PCR reads in MiXCR, keeping a single row per CDR3 protein. Among some 500,000 distinct CDR3 sequences listed, 45% were seen once. These TCRs are of unknown antigen specificity. Overall study findings and caveats: When patients were compared with controls, 4 or 5 TRBV segments were more frequent, TRBV5-6, TRBV5-1 and TRBV20-1 among them.

Specimen: blood. The receptors were gathered from a girl aged 5-17 years with multiple sclerosis.

The rearrangement joins TRBV6-2 or TRBV6-3 to TRBJ1-3; D is unresolved. The CDR3 has 14 residues. Trimming stripped 7 bases from V and 4 bases from J, with 14 bases between. The V gene's germline CDR1 is MNHEY and CDR2 SVGEGT. The CDR3 region has the DNA TGTGCCAGCACCCTGCCGGGCTCGGGAAACACCATATATTTT. Its protein is CASTLPGSGNTIYF.

This clonotype showed up just a few times. V and J are TRBV20-1 and TRBJ2-7, with D possibly being TRBD1 (6 bases). With 7 bases removed from V and 0 bases from J, the gap between germline ends came to 13 bases. Germline V gene lookup returns CDR1 DFQATT and CDR2 SNEGSKA (reference sequence). The CDR3 extends over 13 amino acids. The CDR3 protein is CSVLGTPSYEQYF. CDR3 DNA: TGCAGTGTTCTCGGGACACCCTCCTACGAGCAGTACTTC.

This clonotype was seen more than once but under ten times. The V and J genes are TRBV27 and TRBJ2-3; 8 positions match TRBD1. CDR1 is MNHEY, CDR2 SMNVEV, per germline (reference sequence). Losses at the gene ends were 6 bases for V and 8 bases for J; bases not matched to a gene: 10. The CDR3 has 14 residues. CDR3 sequence (DNA): TGTGCCAGCAGGCTGGGACAGGCCGGGGGTACGCAGTATTTT. Residues: CASRLGQAGGTQYF.

This chain links TRBV27 with TRBJ2-3; D uncertain. Germline-derived CDR1 and CDR2 are MNHEY and SMNVEV (reference sequence). Trimming left V 4 bases short and J 0 bases short, with 8 bases between. The CDR3 runs to 14 residues. CDR3 sequence (DNA): TGTGCCAGCAGTTACCCATTTAGCACAGATACGCAGTATTTT. Its protein is CASSYPFSTDTQYF.

The J gene is TRBJ2-3, the V gene TRBV6-4; 16 bases align to TRBD2. J was trimmed by 4 bases and V by 2 bases; bases with no gene match: 0. CDR1 and CDR2 from the germline V gene are MRHNA and SNTAGT. This CDR3 has 16 amino acids. CDR3 nucleotide sequence: TGTGCCAGCAGTGACGGGACTAGCGGGGGGGCAGATACGCAGTATTTT. Translated: CASSDGTSGGADTQYF.

This chain uses TRBV27 with TRBJ2-1; a weak D match, TRBD2 (5 bases). Trimming pared 1 base from V and 0 bases from J, leaving 7 bases between. Germline V gene data show CDR1 as MNHEY and CDR2 as SMNVEV (reference sequence). There are 15 residues in the CDR3. The CDR3 loop reads CASSLLLVSYNEQFF. CDR3 DNA: TGTGCCAGCAGTTTATTACTAGTCTCCTACAATGAGCAGTTCTTC.

The rearrangement joins TRBV7-2 to TRBJ1-2; D is ambiguous. Germline-derived CDR1 and CDR2 are SGHTA and FQGNSA. The CDR3 extends over 13 amino acids. The V end lost 3 bases, the J end lost 3 bases, and 8 bases lay between the germline ends. CDR3 DNA: TGTGCCAGCAGCTTCGTGACCGACTATGGCTACACCTTC. Translating gives CASSFVTDYGYTF.

This chain uses TRBV29-1 with TRBJ2-7; 7 bases align to TRBD2. Germline-derived CDR1 and CDR2 are SQVTM and ANQGSEA. The CDR3 is 14 amino acids. V shed 3 bases and J 4 bases; nucleotides not matched to a gene: 9. CDR3 coding DNA: TGCAGCGTTGATTGGGTGTGGGGGGGGTACGAGCAGTACTTC. Translation: CSVDWVWGGYEQYF.

This clonotype occurred a few times. The genes are TRBV20-1 and TRBJ2-7; perhaps TRBD2 as D (5 bases). Trimming stripped 5 bases from V and 3 bases from J, with 17 bases between. CDR1 and CDR2 (germline): DFQATT, SNEGSKA (reference sequence). CDR3 size: 14 residues. This CDR3 is CSAPARGLYYEQYF. CDR3 nucleotides: TGCAGTGCTCCGGCTCGCGGACTTTACTACGAGCAGTACTTC.

This clonotype was observed a few times. The J gene is TRBJ2-7, the V gene TRBV27; D is ambiguous. Germline CDR1 is MNHEY and CDR2 is SMNVEV (reference sequence). This CDR3 contains 10 residues. The V gene lost 3 bases and the J gene lost 6 bases, with 3 bases spanning the gap. CDR3 sequence reads: CASSFVEQYF. The CDR3 region has the DNA TGTGCCAGCAGTTTCGTCGAGCAGTACTTC.